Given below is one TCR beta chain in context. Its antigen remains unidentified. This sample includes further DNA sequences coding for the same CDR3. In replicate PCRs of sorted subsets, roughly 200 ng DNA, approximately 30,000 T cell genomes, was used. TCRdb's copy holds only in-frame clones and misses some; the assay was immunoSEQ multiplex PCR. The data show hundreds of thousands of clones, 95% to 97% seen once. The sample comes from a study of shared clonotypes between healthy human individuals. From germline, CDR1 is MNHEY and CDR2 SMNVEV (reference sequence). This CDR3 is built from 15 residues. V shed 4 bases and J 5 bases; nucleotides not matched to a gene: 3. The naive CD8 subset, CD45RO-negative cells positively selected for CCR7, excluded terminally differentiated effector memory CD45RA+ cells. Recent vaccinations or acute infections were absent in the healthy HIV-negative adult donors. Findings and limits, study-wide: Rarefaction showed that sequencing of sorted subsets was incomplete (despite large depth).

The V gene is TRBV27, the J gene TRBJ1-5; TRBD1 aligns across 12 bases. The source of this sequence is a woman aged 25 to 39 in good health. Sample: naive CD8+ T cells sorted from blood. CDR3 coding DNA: TGTGCCAGCAGTTCGGGGACAGGGGGCTATCAGCCCCAGCATTTT. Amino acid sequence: CASSSGTGGYQPQHF.